The 2 T cell receptor beta chains listed next were all sequenced from one sample in a study of type 1 and type 2 diabetes patients. PCR was run on genomic DNA. Amplification of the beta chain CDR3 used 30 forward and 13 reverse multiplex primers. One entry per CDR3 protein results from TCRdb running MiXCR on the multiplex PCR reads. Of some 250,000 distinct CDR3 sequences listed, 47% are singletons. Input material: peripheral blood mononuclear cells (PBMCs). The origin of the receptors is a young man with type 2 diabetes.

The chain uses TRBV20-1 and TRBJ1-6, with 8 bases fitting TRBD1. CDR3 length equals 14 residues. V lost 6 bases, J lost 10 bases, and 11 bases stayed unmatched. Germline V lookup: CDR1 DFQATT, CDR2 SNEGSKA (reference sequence). This CDR3 reads CSASRTGGGSPLHF. The CDR3 DNA sequence: TGCAGTGCCTCGAGAACAGGGGGAGGATCACCCCTCCACTTT.

The CDR3: CASSVGTGRNIQYF. The CDR3 DNA reads as TGTGCCAGCAGCGTCGGGACAGGGAGGAACATTCAGTACTTC. This chain links TRBV7-2 with TRBJ2-4, with 9 bases matching TRBD1. The CDR3 length is 14 residues. Germline values: CDR1 SGHTA, CDR2 FQGNSA. The junction had 6 bases not matched to a gene; V was cut back by 5 bases and J by 7 bases. Filled out from reference TRBV7-2 and TRBJ2-4, the complete variable domain reads GAGVSQSPSNKVTEKGKDVELRCDPISGHTALYWYRQSLGQGLEFLIYFQGNSAPDKSGLPSDRFSAERTGGSVSTLTIQRTQQEDSAVYLCASSVGTGRNIQYFGAGTRLSVL.